Given below is one T cell receptor beta chain in context. This entry is derived from a study of technical replicates of blood from a few donors. The CDR3 loop spans 14 amino acids. V lost 6 bases and J lost 4, with 13 bases in between. Germline V gene sequence: CDR1 MNHEY, CDR2 SVGAGI. Data came from immunoSEQ multiplex PCR; TCRdb stores just in-frame clones and leaves some out. Of about 80,000 clones in the sample, 97% were seen once. The sequence was collected from a human donor in good health. Input material: T cells isolated from PBMCs. The gene calls are TRBV6-5 and TRBJ1-5; a possible D gene is TRBD1 (6 bases). The CDR3 here is CASRRDIRNQPQHF. For the CDR3, the DNA is TGTGCCAGCAGACGGGACATAAGGAATCAGCCCCAGCATTTT.